The present entry profiles one TCR beta chain with its context. The data were obtained in a study of beta chain features in type 1 diabetes. Per the germline V gene, CDR1 is MGHDK and CDR2 is SYGVNS. Trimming removed 2 bases from V and 5 bases from J, with 12 bases in between. There are 15 residues in the CDR3. One heparinised draw of blood, averaging roughly 110 mL, came from each donor. Isolated RNA was reverse transcribed in full, so expressed TCRB transcripts were sequenced. Produced via immunoSEQ multiplex PCR; TCRdb's table is partial and in-frame only. The repertoire has about 900,000 clones, about a sixth of them found once; the top ten carry roughly 0.025%.

This TCR came from a woman between 18 and 30 years old in good health. The chain is built from TRBV25-1 and TRBJ1-4; D not resolved. The sequenced material came from naive CD4+ T cells from blood. The chain's CDR3 is CASSELYGRNEKLFF. CDR3 DNA sequence: TGTGCCAGCAGTGAACTATACGGGAGGAATGAAAAACTGTTTTTT.